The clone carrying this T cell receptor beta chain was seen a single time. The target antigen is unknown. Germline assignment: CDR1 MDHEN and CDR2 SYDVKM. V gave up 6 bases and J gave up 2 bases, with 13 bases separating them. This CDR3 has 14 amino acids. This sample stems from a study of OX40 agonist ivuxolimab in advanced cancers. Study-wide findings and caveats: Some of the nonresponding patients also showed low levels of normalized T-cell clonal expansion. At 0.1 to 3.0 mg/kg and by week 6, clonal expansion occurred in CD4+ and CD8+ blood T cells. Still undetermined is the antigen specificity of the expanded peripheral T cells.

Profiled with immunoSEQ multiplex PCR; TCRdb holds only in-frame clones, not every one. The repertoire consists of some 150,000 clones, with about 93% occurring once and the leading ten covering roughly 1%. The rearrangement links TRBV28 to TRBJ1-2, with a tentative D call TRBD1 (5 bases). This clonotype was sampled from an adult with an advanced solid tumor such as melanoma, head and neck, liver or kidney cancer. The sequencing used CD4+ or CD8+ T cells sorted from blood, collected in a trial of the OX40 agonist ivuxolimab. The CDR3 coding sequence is TGTGCCAGCAGGGTTAGAGGGGTGAACTATGGCTACACCTTC. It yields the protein CASRVRGVNYGYTF.